This is a list of T cell receptor beta chains from one sample in a study of identical twins. One entry per CDR3 protein, called by TCRdb with MiXCR from the 5' RACE reads. The profile shows around 510,000 distinct CDR3 sequences, roughly an eighth of them singletons. This sample was also put to use in a study of yellow fever vaccine responses in identical twins.

The specimen sequenced was CD4+ T cells sorted from blood. These TCRs come from a woman younger than 30 in good health. CDR3s include the opening cysteine and the closing phenylalanine or tryptophan. The D gene is left open where the match is weak. Expanded clones are given a class, and other clones once, few, many or no size at all.

abundance | j_gene | v_gene | d_gene | CDR3nt | CDR3aa
few | TRBJ2-2 | TRBV6-1 | TRBD1 | TGTGCCAGCAGTCCTCCCCACGGACAGGCGAACACCGGGGAGCTGTTTTTT | CASSPPHGQANTGELFF
few | TRBJ2-7 | TRBV6-2/TRBV6-3 | TRBD2 | TGTGCCAGCAGTGGGACTATGAAGGCCTACGAGCAGTACTTC | CASSGTMKAYEQYF
few | TRBJ2-5 | TRBV3-1 | NA | TGTGCCAGCAGCATAGGGGAAGAGACCCAGTACTTC | CASSIGEETQYF
NA | TRBJ2-7 | TRBV7-6 | NA | TGTGCCAGCAGCTTAGTAAATCGCGAGCAGTACTTC | CASSLVNREQYF
NA | TRBJ1-2 | TRBV20-1 | NA | TGCAGTGCTAGAGATTTCGGGCGAGACTATGGCTACACCTTC | CSARDFGRDYGYTF
few | TRBJ2-2 | TRBV28 | TRBD2 | TGTGCCAGCAGTTCTCCTAGCGGGAGACTGTTTTTT | CASSSPSGRLFF
few | TRBJ2-3 | TRBV24-1 | NA | TGTGCCACCGGCGCGATGGGGGCTGGCACAGATACGCAGTATTTT | CATGAMGAGTDTQYF
many | TRBJ1-2 | TRBV29-1 | TRBD1 | TGCAGCGTAGGAACAGGGGGATCGAGCTACACCTTC | CSVGTGGSSYTF
few | TRBJ1-1 | TRBV28 | NA | TGTGCCAGCAGTTTTCGGGCGGAAAAAGCTTTCTTT | CASSFRAEKAFF
once | TRBJ2-4 | TRBV27 | NA | TGTGCCAGCAGTCGAGACAGGAAGGTCTCAGGCATTCAGTACTTC | CASSRDRKVSGIQYF
NA | TRBJ2-7 | TRBV3-1 | NA | TGTGCCAGCAGCCAAGAGGGGGTGGGGCGCGAGCAGTACTTC | CASSQEGVGREQYF
few | TRBJ2-2 | TRBV5-1 | NA | TGCGCCAGCAGTATATCCTTCGCCGGGGAGCTGTTTTTT | CASSISFAGELFF
many | TRBJ2-7 | TRBV5-1 | NA | TGCGCCAGCAGCGCAACTAGCCAAACCTACGAGCAGTACTTC | CASSATSQTYEQYF
NA | TRBJ2-1 | TRBV11-3 | TRBD2 | TGTGCCAGCAGCCGAGGAGGGACTAGCGGGAGCGATGAGCAGTTCTTC | CASSRGGTSGSDEQFF
NA | TRBJ2-7 | TRBV7-2 | TRBD1 | TGTGCCAGCAGCACAAAGACAGGGCACCGATACGAGCAGTACTTC | CASSTKTGHRYEQYF
NA | TRBJ2-2 | TRBV28 | TRBD2 | TGTGCCAGCAGTCCCTTGGCGGGAGTCACCGGGGAGCTGTTTTTT | CASSPLAGVTGELFF
NA | TRBJ2-1 | TRBV5-6 | TRBD2 | TGTGCCAGCAGCTACTCTGGACTAGCGGGAGGGCTTAATGAGCAGTTCTTC | CASSYSGLAGGLNEQFF
few | TRBJ2-1 | TRBV29-1 | NA | TGCAGCGTTTTGCCCCTAAACTACAATGAGCAGTTCTTC | CSVLPLNYNEQFF
many | TRBJ2-7 | TRBV6-5 | NA | TGTGCCAGCAGTTACACCAGGACTTCCCACGAGCAGTACTTC | CASSYTRTSHEQYF
NA | TRBJ2-3 | TRBV12-3/TRBV12-4 | TRBD2 | TGTGCCAGCAAGGGGACTAGCGGGGAGCAGGTGACAGATACGCAGTATTTT | CASKGTSGEQVTDTQYF
NA | TRBJ2-7 | TRBV3-1 | NA | TGTGCCAGCAGCCAAGATGACCGGAGCTCCTACGAGCAGTACTTC | CASSQDDRSSYEQYF
NA | TRBJ2-5 | TRBV5-1 | TRBD1 | TGCGCCAGCAGCGCCGGACAGGGGGCGAGGGGGGGAGAGACCCAGTACTTC | CASSAGQGARGGETQYF
many | TRBJ1-5 | TRBV4-3 | NA | TGCGCCAGCAGCCAAGTTATGGGCAGCAATCAGCCCCAGCATTTT | CASSQVMGSNQPQHF
many | TRBJ2-2 | TRBV7-2 | TRBD2 | TGTGCCAGCAGCCAAACTAGCGGGGCTTACACCGGGGAGCTGTTTTTT | CASSQTSGAYTGELFF
NA | TRBJ2-7 | TRBV15 | NA | TGTGCCACCAGCTCACTGGGTATGATCTACGAGCAGTACTTC | CATSSLGMIYEQYF
NA | TRBJ2-3 | TRBV14 | NA | TGTGCCAGCAGCCACTCCTTTGGTAGCGGCACAGATACGCAGTATTTT | CASSHSFGSGTDTQYF
few | TRBJ2-1 | TRBV5-1 | TRBD1 | TGCGCCAGCAGCTTGGATCAGGGGGATGAGCAGTTCTTC | CASSLDQGDEQFF
NA | TRBJ2-7 | TRBV15 | NA | TGTGCCACCAGCAAGGCCGGGACTTCCTACGAGCAGTACTTC | CATSKAGTSYEQYF
few | TRBJ1-1 | TRBV7-2 | NA | TGTGCCAGCAGCTTAGCCGGGGGGCTTTGGACTGAAGCTTTCTTT | CASSLAGGLWTEAFF
NA | TRBJ2-3 | TRBV20-1 | NA | TGCAGTGCTAGAGGGCGGGCAGCAGATACGCAGTATTTT | CSARGRAADTQYF
many | TRBJ2-2 | TRBV5-6 | NA | TGTGCCAGCAGCTTGCGGACATACACCGGGGAGCTGTTTTTT | CASSLRTYTGELFF
few | TRBJ2-3 | TRBV9 | NA | TGTGCCAGCAGCGTAGGACAGGTCCCAGATACGCAGTATTTT | CASSVGQVPDTQYF
NA | TRBJ1-2 | TRBV29-1 | TRBD1 | TGCAGCGTCTTGGACAGGGGAGACTATGGCTACACCTTC | CSVLDRGDYGYTF
NA | TRBJ2-2 | TRBV12-3/TRBV12-4 | NA | TGTGCCAGCAGTTTGCGAGAGAGAGCCGGGGAGCTGTTTTTT | CASSLRERAGELFF
NA | TRBJ2-4 | TRBV6-5 | NA | TGTGCCAGCAGTTACTCCGGGCAGGGAAACGACATTCAGTACTTC | CASSYSGQGNDIQYF
NA | TRBJ2-5 | TRBV20-1 | NA | TGCAGTGCAGCAAAGGGGGGAGAGACCCAGTACTTC | CSAAKGGETQYF
few | TRBJ2-7 | TRBV2 | TRBD2 | TGTGCCAGCAGCGACCCCGACACAAGCGGGGGGCCGTACTTC | CASSDPDTSGGPYF
many | TRBJ1-6 | TRBV3-1 | NA | TGTGCCAGCAGCCAAGGGAGCGCGAATTCACCCCTCCACTTT | CASSQGSANSPLHF
few | TRBJ2-7 | TRBV27 | TRBD2 | TGTGCCAGCAGTCCAACGAGACTAGCGGGGGTTTCCTACGAGCAGTACTTC | CASSPTRLAGVSYEQYF
few | TRBJ2-3 | TRBV12-3/TRBV12-4 | TRBD2 | TGTGCCAGCAGTTCAGAGCGGGGGGGCCGTATTCCAGATACGCAGTATTTT | CASSSERGGRIPDTQYF
NA | TRBJ2-2 | TRBV10-1 | TRBD1 | TGCGCCAGCAGTGAACAGAGGACAGGACAACTCCACACCGGGGAGCTGTTTTTT | CASSEQRTGQLHTGELFF
few | TRBJ2-5 | TRBV20-1 | TRBD1 | TGCAGTGCTAGGGGACAGCTCCAAGAGACCCAGTACTTC | CSARGQLQETQYF
few | TRBJ2-3 | TRBV7-3 | NA | TGTGCCAGCAGCTTAACAGGGTGGGCAGATACGCAGTATTTT | CASSLTGWADTQYF